Following are 28 T cell receptor beta chains from one sample sequenced in a study of cytomegalovirus exposure and HLA in healthy donors. PCR used 60 Vbeta primers and 13 Jbeta primers. Only in-frame clones appear in the TCRdb table, and some are missing; sequencing was by immunoSEQ multiplex PCR. Among about 300,000 clones, 86% were seen once, and the ten largest hold around 3.7%. The sample was PBMCs. The receptors come from a man in his forties or fifties in good health and CMV-seropositive.

This clone is a singleton in its sample. The chain recombines TRBV27 with TRBJ1-2; 10 bases match TRBD1. CDR3 length: 18 residues. In germline, CDR1 is MNHEY, CDR2 SMNVEV (reference sequence). J was trimmed by 3 bases and V by 2 bases; bases with no gene match: 12. CDR3 sequence reads: CASSLTTIGQGVDYGYTF. The CDR3, as DNA: TGTGCCAGCAGTTTAACGACAATAGGACAGGGGGTAGACTATGGCTACACCTTC.

This sequence joins TRBV4-3 and TRBJ2-2; D is perhaps TRBD1 (6 bases). Germline values: CDR1 LGHNA, CDR2 YSLEER. Deletions cut 2 bases from V and 6 bases from J, with 13 bases between. The CDR3 runs to 15 residues. The CDR3 DNA is TGCGCCAGCAGCCAAAACAGGGTGGGGTCCGGGGAGCTGTTTTTT. It codes for CASSQNRVGSGELFF.

The chain is built from TRBV5-6 and TRBJ2-5; maybe TRBD2 (6 bases). CDR1 and CDR2 (germline): SGHDT, YYEEEE. V shed 3 bases and J shed 4 bases, with 25 bases lying between them. This CDR3 is 18 amino acids long. The CDR3 loop reads CASSSDLWAGQGGETQYF. The CDR3 coding sequence is TGTGCCAGCAGCTCGGACCTGTGGGCGGGCCAGGGAGGAGAGACCCAGTACTTC. Complete variable domain (other parts from reference TRBV5-6 and TRBJ2-5): DAGVTQSPTHLIKTRGQQVTLRCSPKSGHDTVSWYQQALGQGPQFIFQYYEEEERQRGNFPDRFSGHQFPNYSSELNVNALLLGDSALYLCASSSDLWAGQGGETQYFGPGTRLLVL.

The chain combines TRBV4-1 with TRBJ2-1, with 10 positions matching TRBD2. Germline loops: CDR1 MGHRA, CDR2 YSYEKL. The CDR3 sequence is 16 residues long. V lost 4 bases, J lost 0 bases, and 3 bases stayed unmatched. CDR3 bases: TGCGCCAGCAGCCGTTCTAGCGGGAGCTCCTACAATGAGCAGTTCTTC. Its translation: CASSRSSGSSYNEQFF.

The gene calls are TRBV7-2 and TRBJ2-7, with TRBD2 matching over 9 bases. Germline V gene lookup returns CDR1 SGHTA and CDR2 FQGNSA. The V segment lost 2 bases and the J segment 2 bases; nucleotides outside the gene matches: 4. The CDR3 length is 15 residues. In DNA form, the CDR3 reads TGTGCCAGCAGCTTAAATGGCGGGGGGGCCTACGAGCAGTACTTC. The encoded protein is CASSLNGGGAYEQYF.

The rearrangement uses TRBV28 and TRBJ1-1; 10 bases agree with TRBD1. V was pared by 5 bases and J by 2 bases, with 2 bases of the junction left unmatched. The CDR3 has 14 amino acids. The germline V gene has CDR1 MDHEN and CDR2 SYDVKM. CDR3 sequence: CASSRQGANTEAFF. The CDR3 bases are TGTGCCAGCAGTCGACAGGGGGCTAACACTGAAGCTTTCTTT.

This sequence joins TRBV11-2 and TRBJ2-7; D may be TRBD1 (6 bases). V was trimmed by 5 bases and J by 5 bases, leaving 13 bases between them. The CDR3 totals 13 residues. Germline CDR1 reads SGHAT; CDR2 reads FQNNGV. The CDR3 sequence is CASSHTGNDEQYF. The CDR3 DNA sequence: TGTGCCAGCAGCCACACAGGGAACGACGAGCAGTACTTC.

The chain couples TRBV5-1 to TRBJ1-4, with D perhaps matching TRBD1 (5 bases). The CDR3 contains 16 residues. Germline CDR1 reads SGHRS; CDR2 reads YFSETQ. V gave up 4 bases and J gave up 2 bases, with 15 bases separating them. As DNA, the CDR3 is TGCGCCAGCAGCCGGGGGGGGTTCGACACTAATGAAAAACTGTTTTTT. Its translation is CASSRGGFDTNEKLFF.

This clone was counted a single time. The chain has TRBV28 and TRBJ1-5; a weak D match, TRBD1 (6 bases). Deletions cut 7 bases from V and 6 bases from J, with 22 bases between. The CDR3 sequence is 16 residues long. Germline V CDR1 and CDR2: MDHEN, SYDVKM. The CDR3 DNA reads TGTGCCAGCACCCGCTCCGGCGGCGGGGGCTCTCAGCCCCAGCATTTT. Protein sequence: CASTRSGGGGSQPQHF.

The chain uses TRBV7-2 and TRBJ1-2; no reliable D call. V shed 2 bases and J shed 0 bases, with 7 bases lying between them. Germline CDR1 reads SGHTA; CDR2 reads FQGNSA. CDR3 length: 14 residues. The CDR3, as DNA: TGTGCCAGCAGCTTAAGCACAGCTAACTATGGCTACACCTTC. Its translation: CASSLSTANYGYTF.

A word on this clone: A junction boundary mismatches the germline segment, possibly from a read error. This chain connects TRBV28 to TRBJ1-2; weak D call: TRBD1 (6 bases). The CDR3 runs to 12 residues. CDR1 and CDR2 from the germline V gene are MDHEN and SYDVKM. CDR3 region: CASGYRARGCTF. In DNA form, the CDR3 reads TGTGCCAGCGGATACAGGGCTCGGGGCTGCACCTTC.

To note about this clone: Other DNA sequences within the sample encode an identical CDR3. The gene calls are TRBV2 and TRBJ2-3; 11 bases line up with TRBD2. V gave up 3 bases and J gave up 5 bases; unmatched junction bases: 4. From germline, CDR1 is SNHLY and CDR2 FYNNEI. This CDR3 spans 15 amino acids. CDR3 in DNA: TGTGCCAGCAGTGAGCTAGCGGGAGGTGGAGATACGCAGTATTTT. It encodes CASSELAGGGDTQYF.

The chain uses TRBV2 and TRBJ2-7; 11 bases are a match to TRBD2. This CDR3 has 15 residues. With V trimmed by 6 bases and J by 0 bases, 4 bases remained unmatched. Germline-derived CDR1 and CDR2 are SNHLY and FYNNEI. CDR3 sequence reads: CASRGLAVISYEQYF. In DNA form, the CDR3 reads TGTGCCAGCAGGGGACTAGCGGTTATCTCCTACGAGCAGTACTTC.

The CDR3 bases are TGTGCCAGCAGTGAGATGGCGGCCTCAGGGGCCAACGTCCTGACTTTC. As protein: CASSEMAASGANVLTF. The rearrangement joins TRBV2 to TRBJ2-6; D gene uncertain. Looked up from germline, CDR1 is SNHLY and CDR2 is FYNNEI. V lost 3 bases and J 4 bases, leaving 13 bases between the germline ends. The CDR3 length is 16 residues.

The rearrangement links TRBV7-9 to TRBJ2-7, with a possible D match to TRBD2 (6 bases). CDR1 and CDR2 (germline): SEHNR, FQNEAQ (reference sequence). The CDR3 is made up of 12 amino acids. The V gene lost 4 bases and the J gene lost 5 bases, with 9 bases spanning the gap. The CDR3 nucleotides read TGTGCCAGCAGCTCGAGGGAGGACGAGCAGTACTTC. This translates into CASSSREDEQYF.

V gene TRBV5-4 combines with J gene TRBJ2-5; 8 positions agree with TRBD2. The germline V gene has CDR1 SGHNT and CDR2 YYREEE (reference sequence). The V gene end was trimmed by 3 bases and the J gene end by 0 bases; junction bases not matched to a gene: 10. The length of the CDR3 is 17 residues. In DNA, the CDR3 is TGTGCCAGCAGCTCAACCGGGACTAGGCTGTACCAAGAGACCCAGTACTTC. It specifies CASSSTGTRLYQETQYF.

The rearrangement links TRBV6-7 to TRBJ2-1; TRBD2 agrees at 13 bases. TRBV6-7 carries the ORF label, with uncertain function. The CDR3 is 15 residues long. V shed 6 bases and J 5 bases; nucleotides not matched to a gene: 4. The CDR3 DNA follows: TGTGCCAGCAGCCACGGGACTAGCGGGAACAATGAGCAGTTCTTC. Protein product: CASSHGTSGNNEQFF.

V and J are TRBV9 and TRBJ1-1, with TRBD1 as a possible D gene (5 bases). The CDR3 is 13 residues long. The ends were cut back, 3 bases at V and 1 base at J, with 7 bases in the middle. Germline V gene sequence: CDR1 SGDLS, CDR2 YYNGEE. CDR3 loop: CASSGGGNTEAFF. Here the CDR3 DNA reads TGTGCCAGCAGCGGCGGGGGGAACACTGAAGCTTTCTTT.

The V and J genes are TRBV19 and TRBJ2-3, with 8 nucleotides matching TRBD2. The ends lost 5 bases at V and 2 bases at J; junction bases unmatched: 9. This CDR3 comprises 16 residues. Germline lookup yields CDR1 LNHDA and CDR2 SQIVND (reference sequence). CDR3 in amino acids: CASSGSGTGLTDTQYF. For the CDR3, the DNA is TGTGCCAGTAGTGGTAGCGGGACGGGCCTCACAGATACGCAGTATTTT.

CDR3 nucleotides: TGTGCCAGCAGCCGACTGAGCAGGGGGTCGGATGAAGCTTTCTTT. Protein sequence: CASSRLSRGSDEAFF. The chain links TRBV7-3 to TRBJ1-1; 7 bases line up with TRBD1. The trim removed 5 bases at V and 7 bases at J, leaving 13 bases unmatched. CDR3 length equals 15 residues. CDR1 is SGHTA, CDR2 FQGTGA, per germline.

This clone was counted between two and nine times. The CDR3 coding sequence is TGTGCCAGTAGTAAGGGACAGGGGGCGCCTGGCTACACCTTC. Protein sequence: CASSKGQGAPGYTF. The chain links TRBV19 to TRBJ1-2; 12 positions agree with TRBD1. After removal of 4 bases from V and 7 bases from J, the junction contained 4 bases not matched to a gene. Germline CDR1 and CDR2: LNHDA and SQIVND (reference sequence). The CDR3 runs 14 residues.

The gene calls are TRBV7-3 and TRBJ2-1; 11 nucleotides match TRBD2. The germline V gene has CDR1 SGHTA and CDR2 FQGTGA. J lost 6 bases, V lost 5 bases, and 6 bases had no gene match. There are 15 residues in the CDR3. The CDR3 nucleotides read TGTGCCAGCAGCCGCTGGACTAGCGGGTTCAATGAGCAGTTCTTC. Its translation: CASSRWTSGFNEQFF.

Only a few counts were recorded for this clone. The chain links TRBV18 to TRBJ2-7; TRBD2 aligns across 9 bases. V lost 3 bases, J lost 3 bases, and 3 bases stayed unmatched. The germline V gene encodes CDR1 KGHSH and CDR2 LQKENI. The CDR3 loop spans 14 amino acids. The CDR3 protein is CASSPGREGYEQYF. The CDR3 DNA follows: TGTGCCAGCTCACCGGGGCGGGAGGGCTACGAGCAGTACTTC.

This chain joins TRBV5-1 and TRBJ2-7, with 14 bases that match TRBD2. The CDR3 runs 18 residues. The germline CDR1 and CDR2 sequences are SGHRS and YFSETQ. Unmatched junction bases numbered 11, after V lost 4 bases and J lost 2 bases. The CDR3 DNA reads as TGCGCCAGCAGCATGGGGACTAGCGGGAGTCAGTTTCCCTACGAGCAGTACTTC. It yields the protein CASSMGTSGSQFPYEQYF.

This chain links TRBV5-1 with TRBJ2-3; 10 nucleotides line up with TRBD2. The germline V gene encodes CDR1 SGHRS and CDR2 YFSETQ. V lost 0 bases, J lost 2 bases, and 3 bases stayed unmatched. This CDR3 comprises 16 residues. This CDR3 reads CASSLELAGNTDTQYF. The CDR3 DNA reads TGCGCCAGCAGCTTGGAACTAGCGGGGAACACAGATACGCAGTATTTT. Full variable domain (rest looked up from reference TRBV5-1 and TRBJ2-3): KAGVTQTPRYLIKTRGQQVTLSCSPISGHRSVSWYQQTPGQGLQFLFEYFSETQRNKGNFPGRFSGRQFSNSRSEMNVSTLELGDSALYLCASSLELAGNTDTQYFGPGTRLTVL.

This clone is a singleton in its sample. The chain links TRBV18 to TRBJ1-1; a possible D gene is TRBD1 (6 bases). The CDR3 is made up of 15 amino acids. Between the trimmed V and J ends, which lost 3 bases and 6 bases, there was a span of 17 bases. Germline V CDR1 and CDR2: KGHSH, LQKENI. The CDR3 DNA is TGTGCCAGCTCACCGCGGTCAGGGGTACTGGCTGAAGCTTTCTTT. It specifies CASSPRSGVLAEAFF.

J is TRBJ2-7 and V is TRBV14; 7 bases are shared with TRBD1. The CDR3 is 17 residues long. V shed 4 bases and J 3 bases; nucleotides not matched to a gene: 15. Looked up from germline, CDR1 is SGHDN and CDR2 is FVKESK. The CDR3 spells CASSLGITPGQLYEQYF. The CDR3 DNA reads as TGTGCCAGCAGCCTCGGGATTACACCGGGACAGCTCTACGAGCAGTACTTC. The whole variable domain, filled in from reference TRBV14 and TRBJ2-7, reads EAGVTQFPSHSVIEKGQTVTLRCDPISGHDNLYWYRRVMGKEIKFLLHFVKESKQDESGMPNNRFLAERTGGTYSTLKVQPAELEDSGVYFCASSLGITPGQLYEQYFGPGTRLTVT.

V and J are TRBV2 and TRBJ2-7; the D gene is possibly TRBD2 (6 bases). Between the trimmed V and J ends, which lost 1 base and 2 bases, there was a span of 15 bases. Germline values: CDR1 SNHLY, CDR2 FYNNEI. The CDR3 contains 16 residues. CDR3 coding DNA: TGTGCCAGCAGTGAAGGGTTGGGGGGAGCGGCCTACGAGCAGTACTTC. This codes for CASSEGLGGAAYEQYF.